These 3 T cell receptor beta chains came from one sample sequenced in a study of molecular identifiers for immune sequencing clone quantification. One entry per CDR3 protein results from TCRdb running MiXCR on the PCR reads. Among several thousand distinct CDR3 sequences listed, under 40% were seen once. The specimen was naive CD8+ T cells from blood, with Jurkat cell RNA spiked in. Stated subset: FACS-sorted CD8+CD4-CCR7+CD45RA+ naive T cells. Receptors originate from a human donor in good health. Some libraries in this study had Jurkat cell RNA spiked in.

The chain has TRBV28 and TRBJ1-4; 7 bases match TRBD1. The CDR3 has 16 amino acids. V gave up 2 bases and J gave up 6 bases; unmatched junction bases: 9. CDR1 and CDR2 from the germline V gene are MDHEN and SYDVKM. CDR3 region: CASSLPTTGVDEKLFF. Here the CDR3 DNA reads TGTGCCAGCAGTTTACCCACCACAGGGGTTGATGAAAAACTGTTTTTT. Using reference TRBV28 and TRBJ1-4 for the parts outside the CDR3, the full variable domain is DVKVTQSSRYLVKRTGEKVFLECVQDMDHENMFWYRQDPGLGLRLIYFSYDVKMKEKGDIPEGYSVSREKKERFSLILESASTNQTSMYLCASSLPTTGVDEKLFFGSGTQLSVL.

This clonotype appeared a few times. The J gene is TRBJ1-4, the V gene TRBV5-1; D remains ambiguous. The CDR3 contains 15 residues. Trimming removed 0 bases from V and 4 bases from J, with 10 bases in between. The germline V gene encodes CDR1 SGHRS and CDR2 YFSETQ. CDR3: CASSLAGDDNEKLFF. CDR3 nucleotide sequence: TGCGCCAGCAGCTTGGCTGGAGACGATAATGAAAAACTGTTTTTT. The full variable domain, with the rest looked up from reference TRBV5-1 and TRBJ1-4, is KAGVTQTPRYLIKTRGQQVTLSCSPISGHRSVSWYQQTPGQGLQFLFEYFSETQRNKGNFPGRFSGRQFSNSRSEMNVSTLELGDSALYLCASSLAGDDNEKLFFGSGTQLSVL.

V gene TRBV20-1 combines with J gene TRBJ2-3; D is possibly TRBD2 (6 bases). V was clipped by 6 bases and J by 2 bases, with 15 bases between them. Per the germline V gene, CDR1 is DFQATT and CDR2 is SNEGSKA (reference sequence). This CDR3 has 14 amino acids. In DNA form, the CDR3 reads TGCAGTGCAAAGGGGACTCGAGACACAGATACGCAGTATTTT. Translation gives CSAKGTRDTDTQYF.